The sequence of this TCR beta chain was determined in a study of T cells in Graves' hyperthyroidism and ophthalmopathy. Whole-study context: Prior to any treatment, at the point of initial diagnosis, peripheral blood was collected. Study conclusions and caveats: Onset of ophthalmopathy came a median 6.5 months after the model predicted it.

The length of the CDR3 is 15 residues. V lost 1 base to trimming and J lost 4 bases; unmatched junction nucleotides: 6. Looked up from germline, CDR1 is SGHDN and CDR2 is FVKESK. A Clinical Activity Score of at least 3, a NOSPECS grade of at least 4 and a duration under 3 months were recorded in the ophthalmopathy patients. Exclusion of patients followed from uncontrolled infection, other autoimmune disease, pregnancy or lactation. In regard to this clonotype: The antigen remains unidentified.

The source material, RNA transcripts, was used to amplify TCR beta CDR3 regions. TCR CDR3 regions were first amplified by RT-PCR with HTBI primers. A single record per CDR3 protein comes from TCRdb applying MiXCR to the multiplex PCR reads. Of 600,000 or so distinct CDR3 sequences in the sample, 14% are singletons; the top ten hold around 13%. This TCR was recovered from a woman aged 50 to 65 with Graves' ophthalmopathy. The V and J genes are TRBV14 and TRBJ1-2; 7 nucleotides line up with TRBD1. The sequencing input was blood. CDR3 bases: TGTGCCAGCAGCCAAGTTGCAGGGGGGATCTATGGCTACACCTTC. Residues: CASSQVAGGIYGYTF.